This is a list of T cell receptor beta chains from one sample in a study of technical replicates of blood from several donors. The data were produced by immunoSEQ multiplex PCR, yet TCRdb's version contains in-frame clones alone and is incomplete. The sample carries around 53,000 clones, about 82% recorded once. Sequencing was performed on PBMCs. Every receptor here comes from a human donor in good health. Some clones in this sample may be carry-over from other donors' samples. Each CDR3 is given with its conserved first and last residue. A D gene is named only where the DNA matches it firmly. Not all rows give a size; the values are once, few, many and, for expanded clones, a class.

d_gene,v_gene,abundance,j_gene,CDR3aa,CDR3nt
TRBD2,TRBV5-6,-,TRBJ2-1,CASTAGVERGEQFF,TGTGCCAGCACAGCGGGGGTCGAAAGGGGTGAGCAGTTCTTC
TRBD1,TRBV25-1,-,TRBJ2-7,CASSDHTGTGGSYEQYF,TGTGCCAGCAGTGACCACACCGGGACAGGGGGCTCCTACGAGCAGTACTTC
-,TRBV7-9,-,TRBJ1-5,CASSFQGGQPQHF,TGTGCCAGCAGCTTCCAGGGAGGTCAGCCCCAGCATTTT
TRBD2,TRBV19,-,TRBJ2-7,CASSIIAGTYEQYF,TGTGCCAGTAGTATAATAGCGGGGACCTACGAGCAGTACTTC
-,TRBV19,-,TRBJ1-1,CASSIFKTGEAFF,TGTGCCAGTAGTATTTTTAAGACAGGTGAAGCTTTCTTT
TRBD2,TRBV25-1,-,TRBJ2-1,CASSGGTSGGYNEQFF,TGTGCCAGCAGTGGGGGTACTAGCGGGGGGTACAATGAGCAGTTCTTC
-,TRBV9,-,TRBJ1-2,CASTKTVRDNNYGYTF,TGTGCCAGCACCAAAACCGTCCGGGACAATAACTATGGCTACACCTTC
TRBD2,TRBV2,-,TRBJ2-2,CASSERLAGANTGELFF,TGTGCCAGCAGTGAAAGACTAGCGGGAGCGAACACCGGGGAGCTGTTTTTT
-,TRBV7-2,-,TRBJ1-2,CASSLLAGEAYGYTF,TGTGCCAGCAGCTTACTGGCAGGTGAAGCCTATGGCTACACCTTC
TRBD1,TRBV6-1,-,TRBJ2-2,CASSTGQGANGELFF,TGTGCCAGCAGCACCGGACAGGGGGCGAACGGGGAGCTGTTTTTT
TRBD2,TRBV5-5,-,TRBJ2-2,CASSLVTSADTGELFF,TGTGCCAGCAGCTTGGTGACTAGCGCGGACACCGGGGAGCTGTTTTTT
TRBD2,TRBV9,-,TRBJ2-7,CASSVGTGGGEQYF,TGTGCCAGCAGCGTAGGGACGGGAGGGGGGGAGCAGTACTTC
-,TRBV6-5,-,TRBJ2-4,CASARETAKNIQYF,TGTGCCAGCGCCCGGGAAACGGCCAAAAACATTCAGTACTTC
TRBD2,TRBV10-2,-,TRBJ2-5,CATSREGGPGETQYF,TGCGCCACTTCTCGGGAGGGGGGGCCGGGAGAGACCCAGTACTTC
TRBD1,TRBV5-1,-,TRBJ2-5,CASSPNSGQGETQYF,TGCGCCAGCAGCCCCAATAGCGGACAGGGCGAGACCCAGTACTTC
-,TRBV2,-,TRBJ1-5,CASSWDIGKPQHF,TGTGCCAGCAGTTGGGACATCGGGAAGCCCCAGCATTTT
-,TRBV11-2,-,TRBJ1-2,CASSPDRYDGYTF,TGTGCCAGCAGCCCGGACAGATACGATGGCTACACCTTC
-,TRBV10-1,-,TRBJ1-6,CASSELASPLHF,TGCGCCAGCAGTGAGCTAGCATCACCCCTCCACTTT
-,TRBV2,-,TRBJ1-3,CASSETGETGNTIYF,TGTGCCAGCAGTGAAACGGGGGAAACGGGAAACACCATATATTTT
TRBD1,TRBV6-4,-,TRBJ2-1,CASSEGATGYNEQFF,TGTGCCAGCAGTGAGGGAGCGACAGGGTACAATGAGCAGTTCTTC
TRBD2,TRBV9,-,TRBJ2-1,CASSVGLAGGTYNEQFF,TGTGCCAGCAGCGTAGGGCTAGCGGGGGGCACCTACAATGAGCAGTTCTTC
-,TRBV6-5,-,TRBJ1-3,CASSPPGGVGNTIYF,TGTGCCAGCAGTCCACCCGGGGGGGTTGGAAACACCATATATTTT
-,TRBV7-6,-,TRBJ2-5,CASRPGTNQETQYF,TGTGCCAGCAGGCCCGGGACAAACCAAGAGACCCAGTACTTC
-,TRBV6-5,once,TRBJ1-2,CASSYPVGYGYTF,TGTGCCAGCAGTTACCCGGTCGGCTATGGCTACACCTTC
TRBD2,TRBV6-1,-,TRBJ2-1,CATNRGERYNEQFF,TGTGCCACCAACCGGGGGGAGAGGTACAATGAGCAGTTCTTC
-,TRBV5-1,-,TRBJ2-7,CASSLHYEQYF,TGCGCCAGCAGCTTGCACTACGAGCAGTACTTC
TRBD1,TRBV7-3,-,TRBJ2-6,CASSPPPGQWGSGANVLTF,TGTGCCAGCAGCCCCCCGCCGGGACAGTGGGGCTCTGGGGCCAACGTCCTGACTTTC
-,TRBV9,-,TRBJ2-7,CASSAEGAGRADEQYF,TGTGCCAGCAGCGCGGAGGGAGCAGGGCGAGCGGACGAGCAGTACTTC
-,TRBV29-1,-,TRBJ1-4,CSVVATNEKLFF,TGCAGCGTTGTAGCAACTAATGAAAAACTGTTTTTT
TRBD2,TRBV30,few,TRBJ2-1,CAWRSGGAYNEQFF,TGTGCCTGGAGATCCGGGGGGGCCTACAATGAGCAGTTCTTC
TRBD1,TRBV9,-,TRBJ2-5,CASSAKTGGRETQYF,TGTGCCAGCAGCGCCAAGACAGGGGGCAGAGAGACCCAGTACTTC
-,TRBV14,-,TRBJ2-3,CASSQDSPTSPYF,TGTGCCAGCAGCCAGGACTCACCGACCTCCCCGTATTTT
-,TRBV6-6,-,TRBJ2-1,CASSYGGAYNEQFF,TGTGCCAGCAGTTACGGAGGAGCCTACAATGAGCAGTTCTTC
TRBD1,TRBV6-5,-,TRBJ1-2,CASSYRKGQGFYGYTF,TGTGCCAGCAGTTACCGAAAGGGACAGGGCTTCTATGGCTACACCTTC
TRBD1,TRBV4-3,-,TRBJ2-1,CASSQGQGWDEQFF,TGCGCCAGCAGCCAAGGACAGGGATGGGATGAGCAGTTCTTC
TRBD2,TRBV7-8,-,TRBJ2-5,CASSLTSGGERLETQYF,TGTGCCAGCAGCTTGACTAGCGGGGGTGAGCGATTGGAGACCCAGTACTTC
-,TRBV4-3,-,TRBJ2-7,CASSQVVAEYEQYF,TGCGCCAGCAGCCAAGTTGTAGCGGAGTACGAGCAGTACTTC
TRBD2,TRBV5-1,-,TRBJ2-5,CASGTSGSQGETQYF,TGCGCCAGCGGGACTAGCGGGAGCCAGGGTGAGACCCAGTACTTC
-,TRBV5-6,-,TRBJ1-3,CASSSLGGSGNTIYF,TGTGCCAGCAGCTCCTTGGGGGGCTCTGGAAACACCATATATTTT
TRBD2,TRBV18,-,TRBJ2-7,CASSRLAGPYEQYF,TGTGCCAGCTCCCGACTAGCGGGACCTTACGAGCAGTACTTC
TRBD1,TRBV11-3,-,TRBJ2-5,CASSISGTGGETQYF,TGTGCCAGCAGCATCAGTGGGACAGGGGGGGAGACCCAGTACTTC
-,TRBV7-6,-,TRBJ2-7,CASSLGQGPGEQYF,TGTGCCAGCAGCTTAGGCCAGGGCCCGGGCGAGCAGTACTTC
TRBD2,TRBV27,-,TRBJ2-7,CASSLRGGGSYEQYF,TGTGCCAGCAGTTTAAGGGGCGGGGGGTCCTACGAGCAGTACTTC
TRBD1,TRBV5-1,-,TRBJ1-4,CASSLGQAAEKLFF,TGCGCCAGCAGCCTCGGACAGGCGGCTGAAAAACTGTTTTTT
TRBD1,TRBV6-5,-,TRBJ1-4,CASSPTDRGRGTLFF,TGTGCCAGCAGCCCAACCGACAGGGGGCGAGGAACACTGTTTTTT
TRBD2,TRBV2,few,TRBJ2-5,CASRGTSGSRRETQYF,TGTGCCAGCAGGGGGACTAGCGGGAGTAGGCGAGAGACCCAGTACTTC
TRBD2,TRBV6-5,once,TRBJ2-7,CASSYRLAATYEQYF,TGTGCCAGCAGTTACCGGCTAGCGGCAACCTACGAGCAGTACTTC
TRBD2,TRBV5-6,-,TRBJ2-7,CASSLGAGGFEQYF,TGTGCCAGCAGCTTGGGTGCGGGAGGATTCGAGCAGTACTTC
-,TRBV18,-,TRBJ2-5,CASSPLEGGETQYF,TGTGCCAGCTCACCGTTGGAGGGAGGAGAGACCCAGTACTTC
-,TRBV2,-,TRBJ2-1,CASSQQGNEQFF,TGTGCCAGCAGTCAACAGGGCAATGAGCAGTTCTTC
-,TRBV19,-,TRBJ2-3,CASSRTRTDTQYF,TGTGCCAGTAGCCGGACTCGCACAGATACGCAGTATTTT
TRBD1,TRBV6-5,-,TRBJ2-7,CASSYLEKGTGDEQYF,TGTGCCAGCAGTTACTTGGAGAAAGGGACAGGGGACGAGCAGTACTTC
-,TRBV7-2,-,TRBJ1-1,CASSLDLRTEAFF,TGTGCCAGCAGCTTAGATTTGCGGACTGAAGCTTTCTTT
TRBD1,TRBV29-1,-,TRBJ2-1,CSTVRTGEDEQFF,TGCAGCACTGTACGGACAGGAGAAGATGAGCAGTTCTTC
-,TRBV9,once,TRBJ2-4,CASNQGPAGAQYF,TGTGCCAGCAATCAGGGGCCCGCGGGAGCACAGTACTTC
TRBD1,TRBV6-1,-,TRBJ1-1,CASSRQGGTEAFF,TGTGCCAGCAGTCGACAGGGAGGCACTGAAGCTTTCTTT
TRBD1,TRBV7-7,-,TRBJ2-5,CASSWGPGQGAGKTQYF,TGTGCCAGCAGCTGGGGTCCGGGACAGGGGGCAGGGAAGACCCAGTACTTC